The 29 T cell receptor beta chains presented below share a single source sample, sequenced in a study of blood T cell repertoires in COVID-19 (TCRdb year 2020). Library method: the immunoSEQ multiplex PCR assay. The immuneACCESS repertoire file appears here via TCRdb, limited to in-frame rearrangements. These files lack a portion of the clones; in checked studies, under half of the deficit traces to unresolved V genes, and the cause of the others is not known. This sample comprises some 200,000 clones, roughly 79% of them detected only once. The top ten clones comprise 6% to 8% of the sample. Input material: peripheral blood. Receptors originate from a human donor with acute or convalescent COVID-19. The donor label of this sample is uncertain.

The J gene is TRBJ1-1, the V gene TRBV30; 10 bases map to TRBD1. CDR3 size: 17 residues. The V gene's germline CDR1 is GTSNPN and CDR2 SVGIG (reference sequence). The V gene end was trimmed by 1 base and the J gene end by 0 bases; junction bases not matched to a gene: 8. The CDR3 DNA reads TGTGCCTGGAGTGGGCGGGGGGACAGGGGCATGAACACTGAAGCTTTCTTT. It codes for CAWSGRGDRGMNTEAFF.

CDR3 DNA: TGTGCCAGCTCCCGGGAAGTCAATCAGCCCCAGCATTTT. This encodes CASSREVNQPQHF. The genes are TRBV18 and TRBJ1-5; D call uncertain. There are 13 residues in the CDR3. V lost 6 bases to trimming and J lost 3 bases, with 9 bases between them. CDR1 and CDR2 (germline): KGHSH, LQKENI.

This chain joins TRBV6-5 and TRBJ2-7; maybe TRBD1 (5 bases). Germline V gives CDR1 MNHEY, CDR2 SVGAGI. The V gene lost 7 bases and the J gene lost 0 bases, with 13 bases spanning the gap. The CDR3 runs 14 residues. Written as DNA, the CDR3 is TGTGCCAGCAAGCAGGGTCGAGGCTCCTACGAGCAGTACTTC. Amino acids: CASKQGRGSYEQYF.

The V gene is TRBV9, the J gene TRBJ2-3, with 9 bases fitting TRBD2. This CDR3 spans 15 amino acids. Germline assignment: CDR1 SGDLS and CDR2 YYNGEE. Trimming removed 1 base from V and 2 bases from J; junction bases left unmatched: 2. The CDR3 DNA follows: TGTGCCAGCAGCGTACTAGCGGGGATCACAGATACGCAGTATTTT. Residues: CASSVLAGITDTQYF.

The gene calls are TRBV5-1 and TRBJ2-5; possible D gene TRBD2, 6 bases. Between the trimmed V and J ends, which lost 5 bases and 5 bases, there was a span of 16 bases. This CDR3 region has 14 residues. CDR1 is SGHRS and CDR2 is YFSETQ in the germline V gene. The CDR3 DNA sequence: TGCGCCAGCAGGTCTACTAGCTTTTTCGAGACCCAGTACTTC. Amino acid sequence: CASRSTSFFETQYF.

This clone was observed at least ten times. V gene TRBV30 combines with J gene TRBJ2-1; TRBD1 is a possible D gene (5 bases). The CDR3 has 13 amino acids. V gave up 7 bases and J gave up 7 bases, with 17 bases separating them. Germline V gene sequence: CDR1 GTSNPN, CDR2 SVGIG (reference sequence). In nucleotides, the CDR3 is TGTGCCTCCACAGGCCCCGGTAAGAATGAGCAGTTCTTC. It yields the protein CASTGPGKNEQFF. Filled out from reference TRBV30 and TRBJ2-1, the complete variable domain reads SQTIHQWPATLVQPVGSPLSLECTVEGTSNPNLYWYRQAAGRGLQLLFYSVGIGQISSEVPQNLSASRPQDRQFILSSKKLLLSDSGFYLCASTGPGKNEQFFGPGTRLTVL.

The rearrangement links TRBV7-3 to TRBJ2-2; the D gene is possibly TRBD2 (5 bases). With 5 bases removed from V and 5 bases from J, the gap between germline ends came to 12 bases. Per the germline V gene, CDR1 is SGHTA and CDR2 is FQGTGA. This CDR3 has 14 residues. The CDR3, as DNA: TGTGCCAGCAGCGAGCGGACGGGGACCGGGGAGCTGTTTTTT. Translated, it gives CASSERTGTGELFF.

V and J are TRBV5-1 and TRBJ1-1; D is undetermined. The CDR3 totals 14 residues. V was clipped by 6 bases and J by 5 bases, with 17 bases between them. Germline V gives CDR1 SGHRS, CDR2 YFSETQ. The CDR3 DNA sequence: TGCGCCAGCACCCTTTTCGCGGGAGGGACTGAAGCTTTCTTT. This translates into CASTLFAGGTEAFF.

The J gene is TRBJ2-7, the V gene TRBV7-2; 7 bases are a match to TRBD2. Germline CDR1 and CDR2: SGHTA and FQGNSA. Germline trimming cut 10 bases from V and 2 bases from J; bases unmatched to any gene: 8. The CDR3 contains 13 residues. CDR3 loop: CATHPAGAYEQYF. The CDR3 nucleotides read TGTGCCACCCATCCGGCGGGAGCCTACGAGCAGTACTTC.

The chain has TRBV11-2 and TRBJ2-7; 7 nucleotides agree with TRBD2. The CDR3 is 15 amino acids. Per the germline V gene, CDR1 is SGHAT and CDR2 is FQNNGV. V was clipped by 0 bases and J by 3 bases; unmatched bases: 5. The CDR3 region has the DNA TGTGCCAGCAGCTTAGATCGTACTAGCGTCTACGAGCAGTACTTC. Residues: CASSLDRTSVYEQYF.

The rearrangement joins TRBV7-8 to TRBJ1-6; TRBD1 agrees at 7 bases. Germline CDR1 is SGHVS and CDR2 is FQNEAQ. Trimming removed 5 bases from V and 6 bases from J; junction bases left unmatched: 1. The CDR3 is made up of 13 amino acids. Here the CDR3 reads CASSRDSNSPLHF. The CDR3 nucleotides are TGTGCCAGCAGCCGGGACAGTAATTCACCCCTCCACTTT.

The V gene is TRBV19, the J gene TRBJ2-7; 10 bases align to TRBD1. Germline values: CDR1 LNHDA, CDR2 SQIVND (reference sequence). The V segment lost 10 bases and the J segment 0 bases; nucleotides outside the gene matches: 6. The CDR3 length is 14 residues. The CDR3: CATKGQGNSYEQYF. CDR3 in DNA: TGTGCCACGAAGGGACAGGGGAACTCCTACGAGCAGTACTTC. The variable domain in full, completed from reference TRBV19 and TRBJ2-7, reads DGGITQSPKYLFRKEGQNVTLSCEQNLNHDAMYWYRQDPGQGLRLIYYSQIVNDFQKGDIAEGYSVSREKKESFPLTVTSAQKNPTAFYLCATKGQGNSYEQYFGPGTRLTVT.

This clone was seen more than once but under ten times. The CDR3 nucleotides are TGTGCCACCAGGGGGGGAGCGGAGACCCAGTACTTC. Protein sequence: CATRGGAETQYF. The chain has TRBV15 and TRBJ2-5, with D perhaps matching TRBD2 (6 bases). Trimming removed 6 bases from V and 5 bases from J, with 10 bases in between. CDR3 length: 12 amino acids. The germline CDR1 and CDR2 sequences are LNHNV and YYDKDF (reference sequence). The full variable domain, rest sourced from reference TRBV15 and TRBJ2-5, is DAMVIQNPRYQVTQFGKPVTLSCSQTLNHNVMYWYQQKSSQAPKLLFHYYDKDFNNEADTPDNFQSRRPNTSFCFLDIRSPGLGDTAMYLCATRGGAETQYFGPGTRLLVL.

A single count supports this clone. The chain couples TRBV28 to TRBJ2-7, with 9 bases matching TRBD1. CDR3 length equals 12 residues. Germline values: CDR1 MDHEN, CDR2 SYDVKM. The junction had 7 bases not matched to a gene; V was cut back by 6 bases and J by 10 bases. Here the CDR3 reads CASSLNRGPQYF. For the CDR3, the DNA is TGTGCCAGCAGCTTGAACAGGGGGCCCCAGTACTTC. The entire variable domain, with the rest obtained from reference TRBV28 and TRBJ2-7, is as follows: DVKVTQSSRYLVKRTGEKVFLECVQDMDHENMFWYRQDPGLGLRLIYFSYDVKMKEKGDIPEGYSVSREKKERFSLILESASTNQTSMYLCASSLNRGPQYFGPGTRLTVT.

This chain uses TRBV5-1 with TRBJ2-2; 8 bases are shared with TRBD2. The CDR3 spans 14 residues. V shed 3 bases, J shed 8 bases, and the junction held 6 bases outside the gene matches. CDR1 is SGHRS, CDR2 YFSETQ, per germline. The CDR3 DNA reads TGCGCCAGCAGCTCATCTTCGGGAGGGGGGGAGCTGTTTTTT. Residues: CASSSSSGGGELFF.

The chain has TRBV7-2 and TRBJ2-3; 8 nucleotides match TRBD2. Germline assignment: CDR1 SGHTA and CDR2 FQGNSA. The V and J ends lost 3 bases and 3 bases, in that order; junction bases with no gene match: 8. The CDR3 totals 16 residues. CDR3 sequence reads: CASSLGGAGGTDTQYF. The CDR3 region has the DNA TGTGCCAGCAGCTTGGGGGGGGCGGGAGGTACAGATACGCAGTATTTT.

The chain couples TRBV4-1 to TRBJ2-1; tentatively, D is TRBD2 (5 bases). The germline V gene encodes CDR1 MGHRA and CDR2 YSYEKL. Trimming cost V 0 bases and J 3 bases, with 18 bases left between them. The CDR3 has 18 residues. CDR3 region: CASSQESQRERIYNEQFF. In DNA, the CDR3 is TGCGCCAGCAGCCAAGAAAGCCAAAGGGAGAGGATCTACAATGAGCAGTTCTTC.

In DNA, the CDR3 is TGTGCCAGCAGCCACGCAGACACTGAAGCTTTCTTT. It translates to CASSHADTEAFF. This rearrangement joins TRBV7-9 to TRBJ1-1; no reliable D call. This CDR3 is 12 amino acids long. The V gene lost 5 bases and the J gene lost 3 bases, with 7 bases spanning the gap. Per the germline V gene, CDR1 is SEHNR and CDR2 is FQNEAQ (reference sequence).

The chain combines TRBV27 with TRBJ2-3; 10 positions agree with TRBD1. Germline V lookup: CDR1 MNHEY, CDR2 SMNVEV (reference sequence). Losses at the gene ends were 5 bases for V and 0 bases for J; bases not matched to a gene: 5. The CDR3 is 16 amino acids. The CDR3 reads CASSRTGGTSTDTQYF. The CDR3 DNA follows: TGTGCCAGCAGTCGGACAGGGGGGACTAGCACAGATACGCAGTATTTT.

This clone has a handful of counts. The chain couples TRBV5-1 to TRBJ1-4, with 7 bases that match TRBD1. There are 17 residues in the CDR3. V lost 0 bases to trimming and J lost 1 base; unmatched junction nucleotides: 6. In germline, CDR1 is SGHRS, CDR2 YFSETQ. The CDR3 DNA sequence: TGCGCCAGCAGCTTGGGGGGGACAGTCCTAACTAATGAAAAACTGTTTTTT. It encodes CASSLGGTVLTNEKLFF.

The chain joins TRBV7-2 to TRBJ1-2; no definite D call. Germline values: CDR1 SGHTA, CDR2 FQGNSA. The CDR3 contains 15 residues. Between the trimmed V and J ends, which lost 1 base and 4 bases, there was a span of 13 bases. This CDR3 reads CASSLGQRVPYGYTF. The CDR3 nucleotides are TGTGCCAGCAGCTTAGGGCAGAGGGTCCCCTATGGCTACACCTTC.

The V and J genes are TRBV7-8 and TRBJ1-5, with D unclear. Germline V CDR1 and CDR2: SGHVS, FQNEAQ. V dropped 1 base and J dropped 6 bases, with 16 bases sitting between them. The CDR3 spans 16 residues. CDR3: CASSLDGAGGFQPQHF. The CDR3 DNA is TGTGCCAGCAGCTTAGACGGCGCGGGCGGATTTCAGCCCCAGCATTTT.

The CDR3 region is CATNRDRDQPQHF. Written as DNA, the CDR3 is TGTGCCACAAACAGGGATAGGGATCAGCCCCAGCATTTT. The rearrangement joins TRBV19 to TRBJ1-5; TRBD1 might be the D (6 bases). Germline CDR1 LNHDA, CDR2 SQIVND (reference sequence). The germline V and J ends were trimmed by 10 bases and 5 bases, with 15 bases remaining between them. The CDR3 spans 13 residues.

The chain employs TRBV3-1 (or the pseudogene TRBV3-2) and TRBJ1-1; maybe TRBD1 (5 bases). The V and J ends lost 8 bases and 5 bases respectively, with 6 bases between them. The length of the CDR3 is 10 residues. Germline V lookup: CDR1 LGHDT, CDR2 YNNKEL (reference sequence). The CDR3 region is CASRGTEAFF. DNA of the CDR3: TGTGCCAGCCGGGGGACTGAAGCTTTCTTT.

This clone was recorded many times. Additional DNA sequences in this sample encode the identical CDR3. This sequence joins TRBV6-5 and TRBJ1-5; a weak D match, TRBD1 (5 bases). Germline-derived CDR1 and CDR2 are MNHEY and SVGAGI. This CDR3 region has 14 residues. V was cut by 7 bases and J by 0 bases, with 10 bases left in between. The CDR3, as DNA: TGTGCCAGCAATCGACAGCTTAGCAATCAGCCCCAGCATTTT. This gives the protein CASNRQLSNQPQHF.

The chain is built from TRBV7-2 and TRBJ2-1; no firm D call. V was pared by 6 bases and J by 0 bases, with 12 bases between. The germline gives CDR1 SGHTA, CDR2 FQGNSA. The CDR3 is made up of 15 amino acids. The DNA of the CDR3 is TGTGCCAGCAGGCATCTTTCGAGCTCCTACAATGAGCAGTTCTTC. This encodes CASRHLSSSYNEQFF.

The chain has TRBV9 and TRBJ1-3; 7 bases align to TRBD1. The CDR3 spans 14 residues. The germline CDR1 and CDR2 sequences are SGDLS and YYNGEE. After removal of 4 bases from V and 4 bases from J, the junction contained 5 bases not matched to a gene. For the CDR3, the DNA is TGTGCCAGCAGCATACAGGGGTCCGGAAACACCATATATTTT. This codes for CASSIQGSGNTIYF.

This clone was counted between two and nine times. V is TRBV3-1 (or the pseudogene TRBV3-2) and J is TRBJ2-1; 8 nucleotides line up with TRBD2. Trimming at V came to 3 bases and at J to 5 bases, leaving 9 bases not matched to a gene. From germline, CDR1 is LGHDT and CDR2 YNNKEL (reference sequence). The CDR3 covers 16 residues. The CDR3 DNA follows: TGTGCCAGCAGCCACCTGAGCGGGAGAAAGAACAATGAGCAGTTCTTC. Amino acid sequence: CASSHLSGRKNNEQFF.

The count of this clone is one. V is TRBV28 and J is TRBJ1-1; D gene ambiguous. The CDR3 length is 15 residues. Germline V lookup: CDR1 MDHEN, CDR2 SYDVKM. V dropped 6 bases and J dropped 2 bases, with 16 bases sitting between them. The CDR3 is CASSPGREDNTEAFF. CDR3 DNA: TGTGCCAGCAGCCCTGGGAGAGAAGACAACACTGAAGCTTTCTTT.